Below, 7 T cell receptor beta chains from the same sample are listed, as sequenced in a study of OX40 agonist ivuxolimab in advanced cancers. TCRdb keeps only in-frame clones here, not all; method: immunoSEQ multiplex PCR. The table shows approximately 70,000 clones, with roughly nine tenths occurring only once. The sequencing here drew on CD4+ or CD8+ T cells sorted from blood, taken in a trial of the OX40 agonist ivuxolimab. Receptors originate from an adult with an advanced solid tumor such as melanoma, head and neck, liver or kidney cancer.

The V and J genes are TRBV18 and TRBJ1-1, with a weak D call TRBD1 (6 bases). V lost 3 bases, J lost 4 bases, and 18 bases lay in between. Germline loops: CDR1 KGHSH, CDR2 LQKENI. The CDR3 length is 16 residues. This chain's CDR3 is CASSPPGGGGVTEAFF. The CDR3 DNA reads as TGTGCCAGCTCACCTCCCGGAGGGGGGGGCGTCACTGAAGCTTTCTTT.

The V and J genes are TRBV2 and TRBJ2-5; unclear D gene. V was clipped by 2 bases and J by 2 bases, with 3 bases between them. The CDR3 spans 12 residues. Germline V gives CDR1 SNHLY, CDR2 FYNNEI. The CDR3 DNA reads as TGTGCCAGCAGTGAACTTCAAGAGACCCAGTACTTC. Translation: CASSELQETQYF.

The chain links TRBV30 to TRBJ1-2; a weak D match, TRBD1 (6 bases). Trimming cost V 0 bases and J 0 bases, with 8 bases left between them. The CDR3 sequence is 14 residues long. Germline values: CDR1 GTSNPN, CDR2 SVGIG (reference sequence). The CDR3 coding sequence is TGTGCCTGGAGTGTAGGGGGATCTAACTATGGCTACACCTTC. The encoded protein is CAWSVGGSNYGYTF.

This rearrangement joins TRBV30 to TRBJ2-3, with TRBD2 as a possible D gene (7 bases). The germline gives CDR1 GTSNPN, CDR2 SVGIG (reference sequence). The CDR3 covers 15 residues. V lost 4 bases to trimming and J lost 6 bases, with 20 bases between them. CDR3 sequence (DNA): TGTGCCTGGATCCTCCCGGGGAGGGGACACGATACGCAGTATTTT. Residues: CAWILPGRGHDTQYF.

The rearrangement uses TRBV5-1 and TRBJ1-4; D perhaps matches TRBD1 (6 bases). The CDR3 contains 14 residues. V lost 6 bases and J lost 8, with 17 bases in between. The germline V gene encodes CDR1 SGHRS and CDR2 YFSETQ. The CDR3 DNA is TGCGCCAGCACCCAGGGGCAGGGAAGAGAAAAACTGTTTTTT. Amino acid sequence: CASTQGQGREKLFF.

This clone was seen more than once but under ten times. One end of the junction does not line up with germline, which may come from a read error. V usage is TRBV5-4 and J usage is TRBJ2-3; 12 bases are a match to TRBD1. Germline CDR1 SGHNT, CDR2 YYREEE (reference sequence). The CDR3 length is 15 residues. CDR3 DNA: TGTGCCAGCAGTTTGGGACAGGGGGCGGCAGATACGCAGTATTTT. This translates into CASSLGQGAADTQYF. Based on the CDR3 plus reference TRBV5-4 and TRBJ2-3, the full variable domain is ETGVTQSPTHLIKTRGQQVTLRCSSQSGHNTVSWYQQALGQGPQFIFQYYREEENGRGNFPPRFSGLQFPNYSSELNVNALELDDSALYLCASSLGQGAADTQYFGPGTRLTVL.

This clone has only one observation. The chain has TRBV30 and TRBJ1-6; 8 bases match TRBD1. Looked up from germline, CDR1 is GTSNPN and CDR2 is SVGIG (reference sequence). The V gene end was trimmed by 4 bases and the J gene end by 8 bases; junction bases not matched to a gene: 7. The CDR3 is made up of 14 amino acids. The CDR3 sequence: CAWTQDRGDSPLHF. The CDR3 DNA sequence: TGTGCCTGGACCCAAGACAGGGGCGATTCACCCCTCCACTTT. Full variable domain (rest looked up from reference TRBV30 and TRBJ1-6): SQTIHQWPATLVQPVGSPLSLECTVEGTSNPNLYWYRQAAGRGLQLLFYSVGIGQISSEVPQNLSASRPQDRQFILSSKKLLLSDSGFYLCAWTQDRGDSPLHFGNGTRLTVT.